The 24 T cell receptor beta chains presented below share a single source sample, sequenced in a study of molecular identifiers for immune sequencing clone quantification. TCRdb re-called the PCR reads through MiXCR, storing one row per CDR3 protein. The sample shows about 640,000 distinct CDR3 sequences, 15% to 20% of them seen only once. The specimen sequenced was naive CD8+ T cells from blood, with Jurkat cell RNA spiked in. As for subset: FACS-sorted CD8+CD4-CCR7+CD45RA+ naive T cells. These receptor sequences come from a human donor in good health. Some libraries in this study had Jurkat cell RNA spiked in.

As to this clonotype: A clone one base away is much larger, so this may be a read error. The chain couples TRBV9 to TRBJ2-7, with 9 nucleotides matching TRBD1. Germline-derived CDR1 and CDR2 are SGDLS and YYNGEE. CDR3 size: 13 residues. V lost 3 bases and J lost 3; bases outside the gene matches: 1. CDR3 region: CASSGQGDYEQYF. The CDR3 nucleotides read TGTGCCAGCAGCGGACAGGGGGACTACGAGCAGTACTTC.

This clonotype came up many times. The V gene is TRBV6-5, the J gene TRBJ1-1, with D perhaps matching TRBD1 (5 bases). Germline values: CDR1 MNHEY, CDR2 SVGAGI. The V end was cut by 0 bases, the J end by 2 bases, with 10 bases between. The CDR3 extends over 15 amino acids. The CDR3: CASSYSLQGNTEAFF. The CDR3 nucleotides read TGTGCCAGCAGTTACTCGCTGCAGGGAAACACTGAAGCTTTCTTT.

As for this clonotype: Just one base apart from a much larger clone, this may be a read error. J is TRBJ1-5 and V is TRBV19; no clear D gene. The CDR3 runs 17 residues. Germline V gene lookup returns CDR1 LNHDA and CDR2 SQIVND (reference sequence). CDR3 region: CAGSILADLSSNQPQHF. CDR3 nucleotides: TGTGCCGGTAGTATATTGGCAGACCTATCGAGCAATCAGCCCCAGCATTTT.

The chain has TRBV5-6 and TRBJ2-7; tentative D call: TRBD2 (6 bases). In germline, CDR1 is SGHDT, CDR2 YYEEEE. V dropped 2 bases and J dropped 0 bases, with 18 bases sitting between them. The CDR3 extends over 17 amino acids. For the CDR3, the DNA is TGTGCCAGCAGCTTTGGAGAGGCCGGGGGAAACTCCTACGAGCAGTACTTC. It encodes CASSFGEAGGNSYEQYF. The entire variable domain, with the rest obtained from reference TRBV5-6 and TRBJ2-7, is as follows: DAGVTQSPTHLIKTRGQQVTLRCSPKSGHDTVSWYQQALGQGPQFIFQYYEEEERQRGNFPDRFSGHQFPNYSSELNVNALLLGDSALYLCASSFGEAGGNSYEQYFGPGTRLTVT.

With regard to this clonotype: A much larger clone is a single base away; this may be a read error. CDR3 in amino acids: CASSPLGGGSADTRYF. CDR3 DNA sequence: TGTGCCAGCAGTCCCTTGGGGGGTGGCTCGGCAGATACGCGGTATTTT. The rearrangement links TRBV12-3 or TRBV12-4 to TRBJ2-3, with D tentatively TRBD2 (6 bases). The CDR3 has 16 residues.

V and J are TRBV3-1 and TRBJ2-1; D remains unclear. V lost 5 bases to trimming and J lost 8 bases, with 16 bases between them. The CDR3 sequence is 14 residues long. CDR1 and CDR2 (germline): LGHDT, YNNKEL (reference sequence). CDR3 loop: CASSASWVADEQFF. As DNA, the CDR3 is TGTGCCAGCAGCGCAAGCTGGGTGGCTGATGAGCAGTTCTTC.

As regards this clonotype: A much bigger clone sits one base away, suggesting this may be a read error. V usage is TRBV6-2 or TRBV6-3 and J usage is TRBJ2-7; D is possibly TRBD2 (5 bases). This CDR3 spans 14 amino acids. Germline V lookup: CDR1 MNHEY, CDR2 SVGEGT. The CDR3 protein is CVSSNTGMNYEQYF. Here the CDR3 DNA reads TGTGTCAGCAGTAATACCGGGATGAACTACGAGCAGTACTTC.

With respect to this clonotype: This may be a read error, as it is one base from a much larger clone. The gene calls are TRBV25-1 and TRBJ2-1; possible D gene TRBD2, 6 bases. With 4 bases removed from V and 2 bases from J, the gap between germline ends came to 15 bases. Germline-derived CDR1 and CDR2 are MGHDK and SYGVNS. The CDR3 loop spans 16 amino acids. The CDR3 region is CASSGTSRRAYNEQFF. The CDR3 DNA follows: TGTGCCAGCAGTGGTACTAGCAGGAGAGCCTACAATGAGCAGTTCTTC.

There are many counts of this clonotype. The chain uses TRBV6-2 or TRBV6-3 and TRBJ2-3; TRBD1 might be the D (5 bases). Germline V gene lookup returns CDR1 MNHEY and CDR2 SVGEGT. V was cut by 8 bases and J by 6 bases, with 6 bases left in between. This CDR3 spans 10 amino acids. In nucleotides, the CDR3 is TGTGCCAGCTGGGGCGATACGCAGTATTTT. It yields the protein CASWGDTQYF.

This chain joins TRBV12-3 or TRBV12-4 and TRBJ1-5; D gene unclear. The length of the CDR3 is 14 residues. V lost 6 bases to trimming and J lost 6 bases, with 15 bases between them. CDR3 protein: CASSLTLGFQPQHF. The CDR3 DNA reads TGTGCCAGCAGCTTGACCTTAGGGTTTCAGCCCCAGCATTTT.

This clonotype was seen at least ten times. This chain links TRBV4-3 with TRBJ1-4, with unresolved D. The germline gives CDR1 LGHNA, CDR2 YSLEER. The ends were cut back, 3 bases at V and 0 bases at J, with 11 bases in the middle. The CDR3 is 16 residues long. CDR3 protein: CASSQERPSTNEKLFF. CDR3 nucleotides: TGCGCCAGCAGCCAGGAAAGACCCTCAACTAATGAAAAACTGTTTTTT.

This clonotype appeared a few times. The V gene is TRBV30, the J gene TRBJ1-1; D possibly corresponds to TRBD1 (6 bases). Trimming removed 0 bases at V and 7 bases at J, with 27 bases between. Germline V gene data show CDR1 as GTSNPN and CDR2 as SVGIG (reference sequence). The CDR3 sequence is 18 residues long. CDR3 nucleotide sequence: TGTGCCTGGAGTGTACAGGCAGGGGCAGGCCGGTGGAGGTATGAAGCTTTCTTT. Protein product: CAWSVQAGAGRWRYEAFF.

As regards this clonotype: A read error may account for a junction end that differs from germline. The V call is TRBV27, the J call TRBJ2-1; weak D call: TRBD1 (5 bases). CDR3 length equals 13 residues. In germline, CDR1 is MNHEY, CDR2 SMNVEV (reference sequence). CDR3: CAGSLSDSNEQFF. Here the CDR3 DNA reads TGTGCCGGCAGTTTATCAGACAGCAATGAGCAGTTCTTC.

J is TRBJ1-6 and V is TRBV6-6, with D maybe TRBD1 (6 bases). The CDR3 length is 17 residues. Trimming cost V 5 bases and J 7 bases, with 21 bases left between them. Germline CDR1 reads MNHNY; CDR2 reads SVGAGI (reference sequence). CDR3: CASSLSGAVHPNSPLHF. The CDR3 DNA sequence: TGTGCCAGCAGTCTATCGGGGGCCGTACACCCCAATTCACCCCTCCACTTT.

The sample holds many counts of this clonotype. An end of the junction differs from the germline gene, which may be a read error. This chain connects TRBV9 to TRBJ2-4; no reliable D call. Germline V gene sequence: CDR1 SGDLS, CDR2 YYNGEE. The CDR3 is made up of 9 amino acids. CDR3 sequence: CASSASASF. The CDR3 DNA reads TGTGCCAGCAGCGCATCTGCGTCCTTC.

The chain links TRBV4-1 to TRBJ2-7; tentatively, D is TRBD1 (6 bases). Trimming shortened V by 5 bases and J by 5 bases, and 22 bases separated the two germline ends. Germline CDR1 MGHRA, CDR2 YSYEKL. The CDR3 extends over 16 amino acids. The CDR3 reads CASSFLGQGPPDEQYF. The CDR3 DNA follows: TGCGCCAGCAGCTTCCTAGGCCAGGGGCCTCCCGACGAGCAGTACTTC.

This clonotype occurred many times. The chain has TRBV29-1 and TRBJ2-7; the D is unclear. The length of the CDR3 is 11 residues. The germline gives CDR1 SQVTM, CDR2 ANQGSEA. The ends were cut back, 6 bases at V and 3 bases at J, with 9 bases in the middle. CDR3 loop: CSVQELYEQYF. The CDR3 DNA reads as TGCAGCGTGCAAGAACTCTACGAGCAGTACTTC.

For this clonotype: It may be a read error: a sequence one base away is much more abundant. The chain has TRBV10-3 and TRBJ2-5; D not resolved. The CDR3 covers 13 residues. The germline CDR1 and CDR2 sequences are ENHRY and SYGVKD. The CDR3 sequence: CAISDEVQEAQYF. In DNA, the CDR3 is TGTGCCATCAGTGACGAAGTCCAAGAGGCCCAGTACTTC.

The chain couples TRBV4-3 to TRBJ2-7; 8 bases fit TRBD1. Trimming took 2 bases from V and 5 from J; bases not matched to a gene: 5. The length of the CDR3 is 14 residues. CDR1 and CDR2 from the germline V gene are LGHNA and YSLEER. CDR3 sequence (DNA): TGCGCCAGCAGCCAACGTCAGGGGGCCCACGAGCAGTACTTC. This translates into CASSQRQGAHEQYF.

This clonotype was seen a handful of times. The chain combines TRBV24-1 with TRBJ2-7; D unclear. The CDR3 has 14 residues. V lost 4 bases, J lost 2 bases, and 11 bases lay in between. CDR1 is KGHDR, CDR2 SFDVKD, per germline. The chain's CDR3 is CATSDCDGTYEQYF. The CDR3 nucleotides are TGTGCCACCAGTGACTGTGACGGAACCTACGAGCAGTACTTC.

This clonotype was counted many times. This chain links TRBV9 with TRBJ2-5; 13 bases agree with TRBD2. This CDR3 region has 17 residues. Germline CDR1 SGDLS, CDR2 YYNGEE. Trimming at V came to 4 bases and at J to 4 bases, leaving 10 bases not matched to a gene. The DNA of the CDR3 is TGTGCCAGCAGCCCCGCAGAAGGACTAGCGGGAGTAGAGACCCAGTACTTC. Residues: CASSPAEGLAGVETQYF.

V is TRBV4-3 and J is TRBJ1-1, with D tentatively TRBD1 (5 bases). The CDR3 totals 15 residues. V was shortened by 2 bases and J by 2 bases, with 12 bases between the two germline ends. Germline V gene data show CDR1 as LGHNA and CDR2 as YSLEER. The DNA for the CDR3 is TGCGCCAGCAGCCAACTGCGGGGGGGAAACACTGAAGCTTTCTTT. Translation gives CASSQLRGGNTEAFF.

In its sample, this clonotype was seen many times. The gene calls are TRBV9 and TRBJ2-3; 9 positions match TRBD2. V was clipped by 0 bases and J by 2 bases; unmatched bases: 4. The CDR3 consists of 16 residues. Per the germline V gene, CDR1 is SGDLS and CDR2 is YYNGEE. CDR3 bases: TGTGCCAGCAGCGTAGTAAGCGGGGGGCCCACAGATACGCAGTATTTT. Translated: CASSVVSGGPTDTQYF.

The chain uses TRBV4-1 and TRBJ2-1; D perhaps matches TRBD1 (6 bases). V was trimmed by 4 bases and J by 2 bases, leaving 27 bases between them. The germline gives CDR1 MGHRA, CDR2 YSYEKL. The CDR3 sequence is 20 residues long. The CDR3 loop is CASSPNSGQNHPPTYNEQFF. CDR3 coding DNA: TGCGCCAGCAGCCCTAACAGCGGACAGAACCACCCCCCAACCTACAATGAGCAGTTCTTC.